A selection of T cell receptor beta chains follows, all from one sample in a study of OX40 agonist ivuxolimab in advanced cancers. Assay: immunoSEQ multiplex PCR; the TCRdb copy retains only in-frame clones and omits some. In the table there are more than 80,000 clones, about nine tenths of which are singletons. The input for sequencing was CD4+ or CD8+ T cells sorted from blood, taken in a trial of the OX40 agonist ivuxolimab. Receptor source: an adult with an advanced solid tumor such as melanoma, head and neck, liver or kidney cancer. CDR3s include the opening cysteine and the closing phenylalanine or tryptophan. A D gene is named only where the DNA matches it firmly.

len	j_gene	d_gene	v_gene	CDR3aa
15	TRBJ2-6	NA	TRBV5-1	CASSSTDSGANVLTF
12	TRBJ1-2	NA	TRBV6-1	CASSELGYGYTF
12	TRBJ1-1	NA	TRBV19	CASFGQYTEAFF
16	TRBJ2-4	NA	TRBV28	CASSRIAALAKNIQYF
16	TRBJ2-2	TRBD2	TRBV19	CASSIAGGGNTGELFF
10	TRBJ2-7	NA	TRBV11-2	CASGLGEQYF
15	TRBJ2-7	TRBD2	TRBV5-4	CASSDRTSGSYEQYF
12	TRBJ2-7	NA	TRBV21-1	CASSKVGGEQYF
18	TRBJ2-1	TRBD1	TRBV11-3	CASSFSYSGTGDYNEQFF
15	TRBJ2-3	TRBD2	TRBV19	CASRRTSGVTDTQYF
15	TRBJ2-1	NA	TRBV7-6	CASSLDDRSHNEQFF
15	TRBJ2-5	NA	TRBV6-5	CASSYGGGTRETQYF
16	TRBJ2-7	NA	TRBV21-1	CASNEYAGQGAYEQYF
17	TRBJ2-1	TRBD2	TRBV14	CASSQDWSSGIHNEQFF
17	TRBJ2-1	TRBD2	TRBV4-1	CASSPTEAAGVVREQFF
16	TRBJ2-1	TRBD2	TRBV19	CASSIGASGAYNEQFF
13	TRBJ2-7	NA	TRBV16	CASSRSHTYEQYF
15	TRBJ2-1	TRBD2	TRBV5-1	CASLPLAGIGNEQFF
15	TRBJ2-7	TRBD2	TRBV18	CASSPQTSGSYEQYF
16	TRBJ2-5	NA	TRBV21-1	CASSKGGPYYQETQYF
13	TRBJ1-2	TRBD1	TRBV29-1	CSVSGQGAYGYTF
15	TRBJ2-2	NA	TRBV10-3	CAITGSGALTGELFF
17	TRBJ2-3	TRBD2	TRBV4-1	CASSLARPGLPTDTQYF
14	TRBJ1-4	NA	TRBV11-3	CASSPGGDNEKLFF
13	TRBJ1-2	NA	TRBV5-4	CASSGATNYGYTF
15	TRBJ2-7	TRBD2	TRBV13	CASSQGLAGDHEQYF
15	TRBJ2-5	NA	TRBV5-4	CASSSGGGIRETQYF
15	TRBJ2-7	TRBD1	TRBV4-1	CASSQIQGTPYEQYF
15	TRBJ1-2	NA	TRBV7-2	CASSLVSTATYGYTF
14	TRBJ1-4	TRBD1	TRBV5-1	CASSNGQGREKLFF
12	TRBJ2-2	NA	TRBV9	CASSVFGGELFF
15	TRBJ2-7	NA	TRBV5-1	CASSPQPGGAYEQYF
13	TRBJ2-5	NA	TRBV7-9	CASSLAGAETQYF
15	TRBJ2-1	TRBD1	TRBV7-3	CASSPSRGLHNEQFF